These 18 T cell receptor beta chains came from one sample sequenced in a study of blood T cell repertoires in COVID-19. TCRdb's copy holds only in-frame clones and misses some; the assay was immunoSEQ multiplex PCR. The profile covers about 62,000 clones, with roughly 92% appearing a single time and 5.5% to 6% taken by the ten largest. Sequencing was done on a sample of peripheral blood. These receptors were taken from a human donor in a cohort sampled during active COVID-19.

This chain joins TRBV19 and TRBJ2-7, with TRBD1 identical over 7 bases. The CDR3 totals 14 residues. CDR1 is LNHDA and CDR2 is SQIVND in the germline V gene (reference sequence). J gave up 5 bases and V 5 bases, and 9 bases lay outside the gene matches. For the CDR3, the DNA is TGTGCCAGTAGTTGGACAGGTTCCTCGGACGAGCAGTACTTC. It yields the protein CASSWTGSSDEQYF. The entire variable domain, with the rest obtained from reference TRBV19 and TRBJ2-7, is as follows: DGGITQSPKYLFRKEGQNVTLSCEQNLNHDAMYWYRQDPGQGLRLIYYSQIVNDFQKGDIAEGYSVSREKKESFPLTVTSAQKNPTAFYLCASSWTGSSDEQYFGPGTRLTVT.

This sequence joins TRBV7-9 and TRBJ1-6; 7 nucleotides line up with TRBD1. Germline V gene lookup returns CDR1 SEHNR and CDR2 FQNEAQ (reference sequence). V lost 6 bases and J lost 5; bases outside the gene matches: 10. The CDR3 is 16 amino acids. CDR3 coding DNA: TGTGCCAGCAGTAGACAGGGCGAATTAAATAATTCACCCCTCCACTTT. It specifies CASSRQGELNNSPLHF.

The chain employs TRBV11-2 and TRBJ2-1; D is possibly TRBD1 (7 bases). V gave up 6 bases and J gave up 1 base, with 16 bases separating them. Per the germline V gene, CDR1 is SGHAT and CDR2 is FQNNGV. This CDR3 has 16 amino acids. The CDR3 DNA follows: TGTGCCAGCAGACTACCAGGGGGGACTTCCTACAATGAGCAGTTCTTC. It encodes CASRLPGGTSYNEQFF. The whole variable domain, remainder taken from reference TRBV11-2 and TRBJ2-1, is EAGVAQSPRYKIIEKRQSVAFWCNPISGHATLYWYQQILGQGPKLLIQFQNNGVVDDSQLPKDRFSAERLKGVDSTLKIQPAKLEDSAVYLCASRLPGGTSYNEQFFGPGTRLTVL.

The rearrangement uses TRBV2 and TRBJ1-2, with D maybe TRBD1 (6 bases). Trimming cost V 6 bases and J 3 bases, with 11 bases left between them. The germline CDR1 and CDR2 sequences are SNHLY and FYNNEI. This CDR3 has 13 residues. This CDR3 is CASRTGPHYGYTF. CDR3 in DNA: TGTGCCAGCAGGACAGGACCACACTATGGCTACACCTTC.

Comments on this clone: Distinct nucleotide sequences in the sample also encode this CDR3. This chain links TRBV18 with TRBJ1-2; D not resolved. Trimming took off 2 bases at V and 8 bases at J, with 9 bases between the two ends. Per germline, CDR1 KGHSH and CDR2 LQKENI. This CDR3 region has 12 residues. The CDR3 DNA is TGTGCCAGCTCACCAGGGGAGGCCGGCTACACCTTC. It yields the protein CASSPGEAGYTF.

V is TRBV2 and J is TRBJ2-2, with D possibly matching TRBD2 (5 bases). The germline V gene has CDR1 SNHLY and CDR2 FYNNEI. The CDR3 totals 17 residues. V was shortened by 4 bases and J by 1 base, with 16 bases between the two germline ends. The CDR3 DNA is TGTGCCAGCAGTGTAGTCGAAGTAGGGAGGAACACCGGGGAGCTGTTTTTT. As protein: CASSVVEVGRNTGELFF.

The genes are TRBV24-1 and TRBJ2-2; tentative D call: TRBD1 (5 bases). CDR1 KGHDR and CDR2 SFDVKD come from the germline V gene. Trimming took off 3 bases at V and 2 bases at J, with 12 bases between the two ends. The CDR3 is 16 amino acids. The DNA of the CDR3 is TGTGCCACCAGTGATACGACAGAATCCAACACCGGGGAGCTGTTTTTT. It encodes CATSDTTESNTGELFF.

The chain is built from TRBV28 and TRBJ2-7; 8 nucleotides agree with TRBD1. V dropped 5 bases and J dropped 4; count of bases not matched to a gene: 7. Germline loops: CDR1 MDHEN, CDR2 SYDVKM. The CDR3 covers 14 residues. Here the CDR3 reads CASSPGQDWYEQYF. As DNA, the CDR3 is TGTGCCAGCAGTCCGGGACAGGATTGGTACGAGCAGTACTTC.

The V and J genes are TRBV28 and TRBJ2-5; D gene uncertain. V was cut by 2 bases and J by 7 bases, with 8 bases left in between. From germline, CDR1 is MDHEN and CDR2 SYDVKM. CDR3 length: 12 amino acids. The DNA for the CDR3 is TGTGCCAGCAGTTTAATACCAGGGACCCAGTACTTC. This gives the protein CASSLIPGTQYF. The variable domain in full, completed from reference TRBV28 and TRBJ2-5, reads DVKVTQSSRYLVKRTGEKVFLECVQDMDHENMFWYRQDPGLGLRLIYFSYDVKMKEKGDIPEGYSVSREKKERFSLILESASTNQTSMYLCASSLIPGTQYFGPGTRLLVL.

The V gene is TRBV5-1, the J gene TRBJ2-7; the D gene is possibly TRBD2 (5 bases). Germline-derived CDR1 and CDR2 are SGHRS and YFSETQ. Between the trimmed V and J ends, which lost 4 bases and 6 bases, there was a span of 11 bases. This CDR3 region has 12 residues. CDR3 amino acids: CASSGSRVEQYF. CDR3 in DNA: TGCGCCAGCAGCGGATCGAGGGTCGAGCAGTACTTC.

The gene calls are TRBV27 and TRBJ1-1, with TRBD1 as a possible D gene (6 bases). The germline V gene encodes CDR1 MNHEY and CDR2 SMNVEV (reference sequence). V was pared by 2 bases and J by 7 bases, with 26 bases between. CDR3 length: 18 residues. CDR3 region: CASSLRGDISRHSSEAFF. Here the CDR3 DNA reads TGTGCCAGCAGTTTACGGGGGGACATTAGCAGGCATTCCAGTGAAGCTTTCTTT.

The rearrangement uses TRBV29-1 and TRBJ1-2; possibly TRBD1 for D (5 bases). This CDR3 region has 14 residues. Trimming took off 6 bases at V and 4 bases at J, with 18 bases between the two ends. Germline CDR1 is SQVTM and CDR2 is ANQGSEA. CDR3 sequence reads: CSVDKGGHSYGYTF. CDR3 sequence (DNA): TGCAGCGTGGACAAGGGAGGGCATTCCTATGGCTACACCTTC.

The chain joins TRBV4-1 to TRBJ1-3; a weak D match, TRBD1 (6 bases). Germline assignment: CDR1 MGHRA and CDR2 YSYEKL. The CDR3 sequence is 14 residues long. Trimming cost V 4 bases and J 4 bases, with 11 bases left between them. The CDR3 DNA is TGCGCCAGCAGCCCGCGGACAGAAGGAAACACCATATATTTT. It yields the protein CASSPRTEGNTIYF.

This chain uses TRBV6-6 with TRBJ1-5, with D possibly TRBD1 on 6 matching bases. This CDR3 has 14 amino acids. The germline CDR1 and CDR2 sequences are MNHNY and SVGAGI (reference sequence). V was pared by 8 bases and J by 1 base, with 12 bases between. The DNA for the CDR3 is TGTGCCAGCCGTGGGCAGGGGAGCAATCAGCCCCAGCATTTT. It specifies CASRGQGSNQPQHF.

V gene TRBV11-2 combines with J gene TRBJ2-2, with TRBD1 matching 9 bases. Germline V gene data show CDR1 as SGHAT and CDR2 as FQNNGV. V trimming: 5 bases; J trimming: 6 bases; junction bases outside the gene matches: 4. This CDR3 is built from 14 residues. In DNA, the CDR3 is TGTGCCAGCAGCCTGGGGACAGGGTCCGGGGAGCTGTTTTTT. Protein: CASSLGTGSGELFF.

This chain connects TRBV13 to TRBJ1-1; perhaps TRBD1 as D (6 bases). The CDR3 spans 12 residues. The V end lost 6 bases, the J end lost 7 bases, and 12 bases lay between the germline ends. CDR1 is PRHDT and CDR2 is FYEKMQ in the germline V gene (reference sequence). The DNA of the CDR3 is TGTGCCAGCAGATTCAGGGGACATGAAGCTTTCTTT. It specifies CASRFRGHEAFF.

The rearrangement joins TRBV5-4 to TRBJ1-4; 9 nucleotides match TRBD1. The germline V gene encodes CDR1 SGHNT and CDR2 YYREEE (reference sequence). The CDR3 consists of 17 residues. Germline trimming cut 3 bases from V and 8 bases from J; bases unmatched to any gene: 14. Here the CDR3 reads CASSSGRGQGGGEKLFF. CDR3 bases: TGTGCCAGCAGCTCTGGGCGGGGACAGGGTGGGGGCGAAAAACTGTTTTTT.

This chain uses TRBV7-8 with TRBJ1-1; 8 nucleotides align to TRBD1. The CDR3 is 14 amino acids. Per germline, CDR1 SGHVS and CDR2 FQNEAQ. The ends lost 5 bases at V and 0 bases at J; junction bases unmatched: 2. The CDR3 DNA follows: TGTGCCAGCAGCCCGGACAGGGTGAACACTGAAGCTTTCTTT. This gives the protein CASSPDRVNTEAFF. Based on the CDR3 plus reference TRBV7-8 and TRBJ1-1, the full variable domain is GAGVSQSPRYKVAKRGQDVALRCDPISGHVSLFWYQQALGQGPEFLTYFQNEAQLDKSGLPSDRFFAERPEGSVSTLKIQRTQQEDSAVYLCASSPDRVNTEAFFGQGTRLTVV.